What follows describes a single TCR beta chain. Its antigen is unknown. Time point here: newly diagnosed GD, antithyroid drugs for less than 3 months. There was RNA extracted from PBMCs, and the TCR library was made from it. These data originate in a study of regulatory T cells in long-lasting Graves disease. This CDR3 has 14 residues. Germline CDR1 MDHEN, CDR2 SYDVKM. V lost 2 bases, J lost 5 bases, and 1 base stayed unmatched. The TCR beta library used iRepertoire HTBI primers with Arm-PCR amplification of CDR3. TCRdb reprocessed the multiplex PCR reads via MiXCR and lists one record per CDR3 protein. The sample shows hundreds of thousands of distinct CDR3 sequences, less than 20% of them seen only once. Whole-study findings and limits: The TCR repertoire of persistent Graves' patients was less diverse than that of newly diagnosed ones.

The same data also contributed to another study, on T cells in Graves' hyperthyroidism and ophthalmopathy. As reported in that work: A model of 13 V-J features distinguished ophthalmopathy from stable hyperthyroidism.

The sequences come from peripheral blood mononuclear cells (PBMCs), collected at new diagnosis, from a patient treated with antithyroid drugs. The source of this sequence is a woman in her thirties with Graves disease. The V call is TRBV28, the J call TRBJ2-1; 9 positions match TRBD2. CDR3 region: CASSLSGGNNEQFF. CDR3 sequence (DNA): TGTGCCAGCAGTTTAAGCGGGGGGAACAATGAGCAGTTCTTC.